The 2 T cell receptor beta chains reported below all come from one sample, sequenced in a study of T cells in Graves' hyperthyroidism and ophthalmopathy. TCR beta CDR3 sequences were amplified from RNA transcripts. A first-round RT-PCR of the TCR CDR3 used the HTBI primer set. MiXCR was run by TCRdb on the multiplex PCR reads, yielding one entry per CDR3 protein. Of 550,000 to 800,000 distinct CDR3 sequences listed, 16% are singletons. What was sequenced was blood. These receptor sequences come from a man aged 18 to 35 with Graves' hyperthyroidism.

The table lists this clonotype with a few counts. This sequence joins TRBV24-1 and TRBJ1-1; D is perhaps TRBD1 (5 bases). Trimming shortened V by 6 bases and J by 2 bases, and 12 bases separated the two germline ends. CDR3 size: 14 residues. CDR1 is KGHDR and CDR2 is SFDVKD in the germline V gene. CDR3 sequence reads: CATSLGGINTEAFF. Here the CDR3 DNA reads TGTGCCACCAGTTTGGGGGGGATAAACACTGAAGCTTTCTTT.

In this sample, this clonotype turned up many times. The chain combines TRBV28 with TRBJ2-7; D is perhaps TRBD1 (6 bases). The CDR3 is 15 amino acids. Germline lookup yields CDR1 MDHEN and CDR2 SYDVKM. Trimming took 6 bases from V and 4 from J, leaving 19 bases between them. DNA of the CDR3: TGTGCCAGCAGCCGGCCGGGACACTCGCTATACGAGCAGTACTTC. Its translation: CASSRPGHSLYEQYF.